This T cell receptor (beta chain) comes out of a study of cytomegalovirus exposure and HLA in healthy donors. Study-wide results and limits: Later analysis found that TCR beta chains associated with HLA were more clonally expanded than other, equally common chains.

PCR amplification relied on 60 Vbeta primers (plus 13 Jbeta primers). Sequenced by immunoSEQ multiplex PCR; TCRdb stores in-frame clones only, minus some. The data contain over 200,000 clones, approximately 84% of them singletons. V lost 5 bases to trimming and J lost 5 bases; unmatched junction nucleotides: 8. The germline V gene has CDR1 SGHTA and CDR2 FQGNSA. This CDR3 has 15 amino acids. Worth noting for this clone: Its antigen remains unidentified.

What was sequenced was PBMCs. The clonotype comes from a woman aged 40-49 years in good health and CMV-seronegative. The rearrangement links TRBV7-2 to TRBJ2-1, with 8 bases matching TRBD1. Written as DNA, the CDR3 is TGTGCCAGCAGCCTCCAGGGGGCGATCGACAATGAGCAGTTCTTC. Protein: CASSLQGAIDNEQFF.